This entry describes one T cell receptor (beta chain). The antigen is not known. Method: immunoSEQ multiplex PCR; TCRdb's copy keeps in-frame clones and lacks some. This table has about 96,000 clones, about nine tenths appearing once. The CDR3 is 14 amino acids. Deletions cut 2 bases from V and 1 base from J, with 8 bases between. The germline CDR1 and CDR2 sequences are LNHDA and SQIVND (reference sequence). These data belong to a study of T cell responses to AZD1222 COVID-19 vaccine. Study context: Pooling of second doses given at about 4 or about 12 weeks was done.

Broader study findings: Vaccine-associated CD4 TCRs ranged over spike, dominating at 160-218 and 743-854. Recipients of two AZD1222 doses showed rising Spike-specific TCR breadth and depth. Baseline testing showed seropositivity in only 6 or 7 AZD1222 recipients.

The gene calls are TRBV19 and TRBJ1-1; the D gene is possibly TRBD1 (5 bases). The sequencing used peripheral blood, collected on day 0 of AZD1222 vaccination. This TCR was sampled from an adult in good health. CDR3 sequence reads: CASSIRQGNTEAFF. The CDR3 DNA reads as TGTGCCAGTAGTATAAGGCAGGGGAACACTGAAGCTTTCTTT.